The 27 T cell receptor beta chains below all came from one sample that was sequenced in a study of identical twins. Each CDR3 protein is one row after TCRdb ran MiXCR on the 5' RACE reads. The sample has about 480,000 distinct CDR3 sequences; 12% to 15% are singletons. Separately, the same data were catalogued under a study of yellow fever vaccine responses in identical twins.

Sequencing was done on a sample of CD4+ T cells sorted from blood. The receptors come from a woman under 30 in good health.

This chain joins TRBV6-1 and TRBJ2-5; weak D call: TRBD2 (5 bases). V was clipped by 2 bases and J by 4 bases, with 11 bases between them. The germline V gene encodes CDR1 MNHNS and CDR2 SASEGT. This CDR3 region has 14 residues. The CDR3 DNA reads as TGTGCCAGCAGTGAACCGGGGTTTAGAGAGACCCAGTACTTC. Protein product: CASSEPGFRETQYF.

In its sample, this clonotype was seen a few times. The rearrangement links TRBV29-1 to TRBJ2-7; 10 bases fit TRBD2. This CDR3 is 15 amino acids long. CDR1 is SQVTM, CDR2 ANQGSEA, per germline. Trimming took 0 bases from V and 2 from J; bases not matched to a gene: 4. The CDR3 loop is CSVEELAGRAYEQYF. The CDR3 DNA reads as TGCAGCGTTGAAGAACTAGCGGGAAGGGCCTACGAGCAGTACTTC.

This clonotype was counted between two and nine times. The chain carries TRBV11-1 and TRBJ1-1; perhaps TRBD1 as D (6 bases). V gave up 0 bases and J gave up 1 base, with 12 bases separating them. The CDR3 contains 16 residues. Germline-derived CDR1 and CDR2 are SGHAT and FQDESV (reference sequence). CDR3 bases: TGTGCCAGCAGCTTAGCGTCTGGACAGAGGAACACTGAAGCTTTCTTT. Protein product: CASSLASGQRNTEAFF.

The chain carries TRBV11-2 and TRBJ2-4; D is unclear. This CDR3 region has 18 residues. Germline V gene lookup returns CDR1 SGHAT and CDR2 FQNNGV. V shed 2 bases and J shed 1 base, with 18 bases lying between them. CDR3 loop: CASSLSHSLLTAKNIQYF. Here the CDR3 DNA reads TGTGCCAGCAGCTTAAGTCATTCACTTCTGACTGCCAAAAACATTCAGTACTTC.

This clonotype was recorded many times. CDR3 bases: TGCAGCGTTGAACGGGAGGGCCCCCGCACAGATACGCAGTATTTT. It encodes CSVEREGPRTDTQYF. The genes are TRBV29-1 and TRBJ2-3; 8 nucleotides agree with TRBD2. Trimming at V came to 2 bases and at J to 1 base, leaving 5 bases not matched to a gene. The CDR3 has 15 residues. The germline gives CDR1 SQVTM, CDR2 ANQGSEA.

In this sample, this clonotype turned up a few times. V usage is TRBV28 and J usage is TRBJ2-3, with D hard to call. The CDR3 is 12 amino acids. V lost 2 bases to trimming and J lost 9 bases, with 9 bases between them. Germline CDR1 and CDR2: MDHEN and SYDVKM. This CDR3 reads CASSLGPYTQYF. DNA for the CDR3: TGTGCCAGCAGTTTAGGGCCTTACACGCAGTATTTT.

Many counts were recorded for this clonotype. This chain uses TRBV7-3 with TRBJ2-2, with D maybe TRBD2 (6 bases). CDR1 and CDR2 (germline): SGHTA, FQGTGA. The V and J ends lost 5 bases and 2 bases respectively, with 9 bases between them. The CDR3 has 14 amino acids. The CDR3 DNA sequence: TGTGCCAGCAGCCAGGGACTCAACACCGGGGAGCTGTTTTTT. This encodes CASSQGLNTGELFF. The entire variable domain, with the rest obtained from reference TRBV7-3 and TRBJ2-2, is as follows: GAGVSQTPSNKVTEKGKYVELRCDPISGHTALYWYRQSLGQGPEFLIYFQGTGAADDSGLPNDRFFAVRPEGSVSTLKIQRTERGDSAVYLCASSQGLNTGELFFGEGSRLTVL.

This clonotype was seen more than once but under ten times. The V and J genes are TRBV7-2 and TRBJ2-2; 12 positions match TRBD2. CDR3 size: 15 residues. The J segment lost 9 bases and the V segment lost 4 bases, leaving 6 bases of the junction unmatched. Germline CDR1 is SGHTA and CDR2 is FQGNSA. The CDR3 spells CASSSSGREVRELFF. In DNA form, the CDR3 reads TGTGCCAGCAGCTCTAGCGGGAGGGAAGTTAGGGAGCTGTTTTTT.

The chain combines TRBV2 with TRBJ2-7, with 7 nucleotides matching TRBD1. Germline CDR1 reads SNHLY; CDR2 reads FYNNEI. The V gene end was trimmed by 6 bases and the J gene end by 0 bases; junction bases not matched to a gene: 5. The CDR3 is 14 residues long. CDR3 region: CASRIQGISYEQYF. In DNA form, the CDR3 reads TGTGCCAGCAGGATACAGGGGATCTCCTACGAGCAGTACTTC.

The CDR3 nucleotides are TGTGCCAGCAGGAACGCCCTTGGACGAAGCACAGATACGCAGTATTTT. This translates into CASRNALGRSTDTQYF. The V and J genes are TRBV7-2 and TRBJ2-3, with D hard to call. Trimming took off 6 bases at V and 0 bases at J, with 16 bases between the two ends. Looked up from germline, CDR1 is SGHTA and CDR2 is FQGNSA. This CDR3 comprises 16 residues.

This clonotype has only a few counts. The chain carries TRBV29-1 and TRBJ2-7, with 8 bases identical to TRBD1. The ends lost 3 bases at V and 7 bases at J; junction bases unmatched: 8. This CDR3 comprises 13 residues. CDR1 and CDR2 from the germline V gene are SQVTM and ANQGSEA. This CDR3 reads CSVETGQGGEQYF. As DNA, the CDR3 is TGCAGCGTTGAGACAGGACAGGGTGGTGAGCAGTACTTC.

This chain joins TRBV18 and TRBJ2-7; D is uncertain. Germline CDR1 is KGHSH and CDR2 is LQKENI. This CDR3 region has 13 residues. Between the trimmed V and J ends, which lost 3 bases and 5 bases, there was a span of 11 bases. The CDR3 DNA follows: TGTGCCAGCTCACCTTCAGGTACGAACGAGCAGTACTTC. It codes for CASSPSGTNEQYF.

The CDR3 loop reads CASSAGNYNEQFF. The CDR3 DNA reads TGTGCCAGCAGCGCCGGGAATTACAATGAGCAGTTCTTC. This sequence joins TRBV2 and TRBJ2-1, with a tentative D call TRBD2 (5 bases). The germline V and J ends were trimmed by 6 bases and 4 bases, with 10 bases remaining between them. The CDR3 has 13 amino acids. Germline lookup yields CDR1 SNHLY and CDR2 FYNNEI.

The gene calls are TRBV10-2 and TRBJ2-5, with a weak D call TRBD2 (5 bases). The germline V and J ends were trimmed by 7 bases and 4 bases, with 13 bases remaining between them. Germline assignment: CDR1 WSHSY and CDR2 SAAADI. This CDR3 has 13 residues. The CDR3 sequence: CASNPRVGETQYF. CDR3 sequence (DNA): TGCGCCAGCAACCCGCGGGTCGGAGAGACCCAGTACTTC.

The chain has TRBV5-1 and TRBJ2-2; 8 bases are shared with TRBD2. Germline trimming cut 0 bases from V and 3 bases from J; bases unmatched to any gene: 4. The CDR3 runs 16 residues. The germline V gene has CDR1 SGHRS and CDR2 YFSETQ. CDR3 nucleotide sequence: TGCGCCAGCAGCTTGGAGCCGGGGGGGTACACCGGGGAGCTGTTTTTT. Residues: CASSLEPGGYTGELFF.

This clonotype was found many times. The rearrangement uses TRBV24-1 and TRBJ2-5; possible D gene TRBD2, 7 bases. CDR3 size: 15 residues. The V and J ends lost 2 bases and 5 bases respectively, with 14 bases between them. Germline V gives CDR1 KGHDR, CDR2 SFDVKD. The CDR3 nucleotides are TGTGCCACCAGTGATTCCCGGGGGGCGGGGGAGACCCAGTACTTC. Translation: CATSDSRGAGETQYF.

The J gene is TRBJ2-3, the V gene TRBV24-1; D is undetermined. Germline assignment: CDR1 KGHDR and CDR2 SFDVKD. The CDR3 is 15 residues long. Trimming left V 1 base short and J 2 bases short, with 9 bases between. The CDR3 reads CATSDFGPNTDTQYF. The CDR3 nucleotides are TGTGCCACCAGTGATTTTGGACCCAACACAGATACGCAGTATTTT.

J is TRBJ2-1 and V is TRBV20-1; 7 nucleotides align to TRBD2. The V gene end was trimmed by 6 bases and the J gene end by 5 bases; junction bases not matched to a gene: 13. The CDR3 runs 15 residues. In germline, CDR1 is DFQATT, CDR2 SNEGSKA (reference sequence). CDR3 DNA sequence: TGCAGTGCCCCTAAAGGTGGGAGGGCAAACAATGAGCAGTTCTTC. Protein sequence: CSAPKGGRANNEQFF.

This clonotype was seen more than once but under ten times. V and J are TRBV20-1 and TRBJ2-7, with 7 bases that match TRBD1. Losses at the gene ends were 5 bases for V and 2 bases for J; bases not matched to a gene: 12. CDR3 length: 15 residues. CDR1 is DFQATT and CDR2 is SNEGSKA in the germline V gene (reference sequence). CDR3: CSAYFTGATTYEQYF. The CDR3 nucleotides are TGCAGTGCTTACTTTACAGGGGCGACCACCTACGAGCAGTACTTC.

This clonotype was found a few times. The chain has TRBV5-1 and TRBJ2-2; maybe TRBD1 (6 bases). The CDR3 totals 15 residues. CDR1 and CDR2 from the germline V gene are SGHRS and YFSETQ. Trimming shortened V by 4 bases and J by 3 bases, and 13 bases separated the two germline ends. The CDR3 protein is CASSRRQEYTGELFF. For the CDR3, the DNA is TGCGCCAGCAGCCGGAGACAGGAGTACACCGGGGAGCTGTTTTTT.

In nucleotides, the CDR3 is TGTGCCAGCTCACCGGGACAGGGCAGGGGCACCAAAAACATTCAGTACTTC. It is translated as CASSPGQGRGTKNIQYF. The rearrangement links TRBV18 to TRBJ2-4; 9 nucleotides line up with TRBD1. CDR3 size: 17 residues. J was trimmed by 2 bases and V by 3 bases; bases with no gene match: 8. Germline V gene sequence: CDR1 KGHSH, CDR2 LQKENI.

The V gene is TRBV28, the J gene TRBJ2-5, with D possibly TRBD2 on 5 matching bases. From germline, CDR1 is MDHEN and CDR2 SYDVKM. Trimming pared 3 bases from V and 7 bases from J, leaving 9 bases between. This CDR3 spans 12 amino acids. CDR3 sequence: CASSFLRGTQYF. In DNA, the CDR3 is TGTGCCAGCAGTTTCTTACGGGGGACCCAGTACTTC.

This sequence joins TRBV6-1 and TRBJ2-7; 14 bases agree with TRBD2. The CDR3 loop spans 16 amino acids. Germline CDR1 and CDR2: MNHNS and SASEGT. The V and J ends lost 6 bases and 1 base, in that order; junction bases with no gene match: 5. The chain's CDR3 is CASSRTSGGPSYEQYF. CDR3 in DNA: TGTGCCAGCAGCCGGACTAGCGGGGGGCCATCCTACGAGCAGTACTTC.

The chain carries TRBV5-1 and TRBJ2-1; D remains ambiguous. The CDR3 length is 13 residues. Trimming removed 7 bases from V and 7 bases from J, with 15 bases in between. Germline V gene sequence: CDR1 SGHRS, CDR2 YFSETQ. The CDR3 protein is CASQVDILNEQFF. The DNA of the CDR3 is TGCGCCAGCCAAGTAGACATCTTGAATGAGCAGTTCTTC.

This clonotype was counted between two and nine times. The J gene is TRBJ2-1, the V gene TRBV24-1, with D tentatively TRBD1 (5 bases). Germline CDR1 reads KGHDR; CDR2 reads SFDVKD. The CDR3 totals 17 residues. Trimming shortened V by 4 bases and J by 4 bases, and 19 bases separated the two germline ends. The CDR3 bases are TGTGCCACCAGTGAGGCCCTGGGGCAGGGCGTATACAATGAGCAGTTCTTC. Its protein is CATSEALGQGVYNEQFF.

This sequence joins TRBV5-1 and TRBJ1-1; maybe TRBD1 (5 bases). The CDR3 length is 15 residues. Germline-derived CDR1 and CDR2 are SGHRS and YFSETQ. The germline V and J ends were trimmed by 4 bases and 5 bases, with 18 bases remaining between them. The CDR3 DNA reads as TGCGCCAGCAGCCTGAGGGGCTTGGGGGGTACTGAAGCTTTCTTT. Protein product: CASSLRGLGGTEAFF.

This chain connects TRBV15 to TRBJ2-2; D is perhaps TRBD2 (5 bases). The CDR3 totals 13 residues. V was clipped by 3 bases and J by 6 bases, with 8 bases between them. Per germline, CDR1 LNHNV and CDR2 YYDKDF (reference sequence). The CDR3 is CATSRRAAGELFF. The CDR3 DNA reads as TGTGCCACCAGCAGGCGGGCGGCCGGGGAGCTGTTTTTT.